This T cell receptor (beta chain) emerged from a study of blood T cells in healthy people across ages (dated by TCRdb to 2013 to 2016). Study-level background: In model experiments, template switching captured about one uniquely barcoded TCR beta cDNA molecule for every two T cells. Age-related changes in TCR beta repertoire diversity were measured in the study by deep sequencing normalized with unique cDNA molecular identifiers. The donors were split into four age groups: young (average around 15 years), middle-aged (about 40), aged (62) and long-lived (roughly 88). To avoid experimental bias, donors of different ages were distributed randomly across sequencing lanes. Two additional independent replicas of 1 million unique cDNA reads from the same blood draw were analyzed for two donors (one aged 18 to 29 and one aged 80 or older). Summary of the overall study and its limitations: Because profiling used bulk unsorted PBMCs, naive and antigen-experienced compartments could not be compared conclusively. Estimates of total diversity based on one million sequenced T cells were considered lower bounds and underestimates. As age increased, observed TCR beta diversity per million T cells dropped in a roughly linear way, and a significant reduction was already evident by age about 40. Because the CMV infection status of the donors was unknown, age-related changes in expanded clonotypes may potentially have been confounded. Compared with the aged group, the long-lived group had more naive CD4+ T cells, fewer expanded clones and increased TCR diversity, suggesting age selection. A strong correlation was found between observed TCR beta diversity and the percentage of naive T cells measured by flow cytometry.

From its cysteine to its phenylalanine, the CDR3 spans 16 amino acids. CDR3 DNA is the only sequence kept; it has 48 bases, read in frame from the first base. Via the germline V gene (reference sequence), CDR1 is SEHNR and CDR2 FQNEAQ. The junction shows trimming of 1 base on V and 3 bases on J, plus 14 bases between the germline ends. A note on this clonotype: The antigen it binds to is not known. No much larger clone exists at a distance of one base, and base qualities are not known.

The donors were under 40 Caucasian individuals from Russia, aged roughly 6 to 100 years, who were systemically healthy. Around 10 milliliters of peripheral blood were drawn from each donor into EDTA-treated Vacutainer tubes. Ficoll-Paque density-gradient centrifugation was used to isolate PBMCs, with at least 7 million per sample. Total RNA, at least 6 micrograms per sample, was extracted from PBMCs with Trizol reagent. For every donor, flow cytometry on a PBMC aliquot measured the percentage of naive CD45RAhigh/CD27high T cells. Library prep was done by 5' RACE. TCRdb shows the sequencer as Illumina HiSeq 2500. The second PCR ran for roughly 7 to 11 cycles and used a J-beta primer mix along with a sample-barcoded 5' primer. A template-switch 5' adaptor carrying 12 random nucleotides introduced a unique molecular identifier onto each TCR beta cDNA molecule. At least 2.5 million CDR3-containing paired-end reads were obtained from each sample. First-strand cDNA synthesis was performed from all RNA using the Mint cDNA synthesis kit, with priming by a TRBC-specific oligonucleotide. All cDNA was treated with uracil-DNA glycosylase and then went through a first 18-cycle PCR with the universal primers M1SS and BC2_uni_R. As for the authors' bioinformatics: Normalization of each sample was performed by random selection of 1 million high-quality reads, each carrying a distinct molecular identifier. Reads with shared molecular identifiers were discarded instead of being binned into consensus sequences. MiTCR, with a Q25 quality threshold and the strictest error-elimination algorithm, was used for CDR3 identification, clonotype clustering and error correction. A nonparametric unseen species model with Euler transformation was used to estimate lower-bound total TCR beta diversity. The raw public data were reprocessed by TCRdb itself: fastp quality trimming at Q25, MiXCR clonotype calling, in-frame beta chains only. Records with the same CDR3 protein are collapsed into one entry carrying the most frequent genes and DNA. V and J calls and clone size were set by TCRdb, not the authors. Present in this sample are about a million distinct CDR3 sequences, around 49% of which were seen just once. Roughly 12% of the sample is held by the ten biggest clonotypes.

The sequence links TRBV7-9 to TRBJ2-3; matching of 6 bases hints at TRBD1 as the D gene. Sequences were obtained from blood. The receptor was derived from a man aged 25 to 45 in good health. The sequenced DNA is TGTGCCAGCAGCTTAGGGGTGGGGGCGATTACAGATACGCAGTATTTT. It codes for CASSLGVGAITDTQYF.